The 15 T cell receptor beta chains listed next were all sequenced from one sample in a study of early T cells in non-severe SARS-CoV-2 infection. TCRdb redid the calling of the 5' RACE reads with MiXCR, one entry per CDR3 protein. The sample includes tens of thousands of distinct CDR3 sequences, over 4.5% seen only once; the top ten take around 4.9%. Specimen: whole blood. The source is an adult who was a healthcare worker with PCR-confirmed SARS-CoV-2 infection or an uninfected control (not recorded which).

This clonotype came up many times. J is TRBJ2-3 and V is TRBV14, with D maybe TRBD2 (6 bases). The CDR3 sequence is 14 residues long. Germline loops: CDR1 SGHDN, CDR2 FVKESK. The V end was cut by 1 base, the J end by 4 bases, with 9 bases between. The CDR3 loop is CASSQGLVPDTQYF. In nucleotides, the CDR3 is TGTGCCAGCAGCCAAGGACTAGTACCAGATACGCAGTATTTT.

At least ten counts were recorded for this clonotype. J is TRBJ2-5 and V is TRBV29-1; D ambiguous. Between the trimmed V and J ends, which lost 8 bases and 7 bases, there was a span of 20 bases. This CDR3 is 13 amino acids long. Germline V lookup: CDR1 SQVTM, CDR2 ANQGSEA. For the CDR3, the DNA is TGCAGCACTCAGGAAGGCCCCTCCTGGACCCAGTACTTC. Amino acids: CSTQEGPSWTQYF. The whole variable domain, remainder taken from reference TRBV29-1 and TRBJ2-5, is SAVISQKPSRDICQRGTSLTIQCQVDSQVTMMFWYRQQPGQSLTLIATANQGSEATYESGFVIDKFPISRPNLTFSTLTVSNMSPEDSSIYLCSTQEGPSWTQYFGPGTRLLVL.

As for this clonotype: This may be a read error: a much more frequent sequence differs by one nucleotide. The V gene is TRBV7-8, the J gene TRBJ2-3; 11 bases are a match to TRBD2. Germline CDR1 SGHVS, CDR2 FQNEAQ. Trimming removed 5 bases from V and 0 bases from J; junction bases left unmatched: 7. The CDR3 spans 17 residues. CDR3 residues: CASSLIGTSGSTDTQYF. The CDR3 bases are TGTGCCAGCAGCCTTATAGGGACTAGCGGAAGCACAGATACGCAGTATTTT.

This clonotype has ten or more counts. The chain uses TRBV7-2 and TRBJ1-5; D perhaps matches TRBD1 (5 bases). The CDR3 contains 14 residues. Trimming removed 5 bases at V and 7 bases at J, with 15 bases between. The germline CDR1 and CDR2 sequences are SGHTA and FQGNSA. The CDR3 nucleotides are TGTGCCAGCAGCCCCCCAGGGTCTTGGCAGCCCCAGCATTTT. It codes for CASSPPGSWQPQHF.

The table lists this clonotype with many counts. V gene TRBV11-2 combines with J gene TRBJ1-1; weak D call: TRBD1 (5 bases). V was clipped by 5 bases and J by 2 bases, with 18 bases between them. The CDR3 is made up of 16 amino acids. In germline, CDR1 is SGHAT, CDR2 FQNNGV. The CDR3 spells CASSGPFQGTNTEAFF. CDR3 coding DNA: TGTGCCAGCAGCGGTCCGTTTCAGGGAACCAACACTGAAGCTTTCTTT. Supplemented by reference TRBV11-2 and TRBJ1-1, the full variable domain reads EAGVAQSPRYKIIEKRQSVAFWCNPISGHATLYWYQQILGQGPKLLIQFQNNGVVDDSQLPKDRFSAERLKGVDSTLKIQPAKLEDSAVYLCASSGPFQGTNTEAFFGQGTRLTVV.

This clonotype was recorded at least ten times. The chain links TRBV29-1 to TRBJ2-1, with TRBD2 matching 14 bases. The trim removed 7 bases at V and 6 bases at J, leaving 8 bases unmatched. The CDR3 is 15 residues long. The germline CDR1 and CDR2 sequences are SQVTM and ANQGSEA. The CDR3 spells CSGSTSGGAFNEQFF. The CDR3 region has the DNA TGCAGCGGATCGACTAGCGGGGGGGCCTTCAATGAGCAGTTCTTC.

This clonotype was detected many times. CDR3 DNA: TGCAGCGTTACTGGGGAGTCTTGGAATCAGCCCCAGCATTTT. It specifies CSVTGESWNQPQHF. The chain employs TRBV29-1 and TRBJ1-5; no clear D gene. CDR3 size: 14 residues. Trimming removed 5 bases from V and 4 bases from J, with 15 bases in between. The germline gives CDR1 SQVTM, CDR2 ANQGSEA.

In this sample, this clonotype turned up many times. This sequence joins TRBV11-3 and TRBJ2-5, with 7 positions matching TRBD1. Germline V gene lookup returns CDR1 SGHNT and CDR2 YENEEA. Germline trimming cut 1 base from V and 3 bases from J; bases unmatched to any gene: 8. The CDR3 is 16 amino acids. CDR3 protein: CASSLGDGTAKETQYF. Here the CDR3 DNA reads TGTGCCAGCAGCTTAGGTGACGGGACAGCCAAAGAGACCCAGTACTTC.

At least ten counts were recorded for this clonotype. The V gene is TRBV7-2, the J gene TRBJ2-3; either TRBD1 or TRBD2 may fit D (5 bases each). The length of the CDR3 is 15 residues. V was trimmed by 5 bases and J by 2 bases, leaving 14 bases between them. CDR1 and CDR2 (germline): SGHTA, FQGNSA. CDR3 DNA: TGTGCCAGCAGCGGGATCGGGGCCGCCACAGATACGCAGTATTTT. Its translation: CASSGIGAATDTQYF.

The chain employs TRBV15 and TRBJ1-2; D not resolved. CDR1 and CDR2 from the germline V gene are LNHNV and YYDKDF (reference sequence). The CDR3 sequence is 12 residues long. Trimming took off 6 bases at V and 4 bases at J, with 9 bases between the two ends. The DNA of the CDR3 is TGTGCCACCAGTTCGGAGGGCTATGGCTACACCTTC. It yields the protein CATSSEGYGYTF.

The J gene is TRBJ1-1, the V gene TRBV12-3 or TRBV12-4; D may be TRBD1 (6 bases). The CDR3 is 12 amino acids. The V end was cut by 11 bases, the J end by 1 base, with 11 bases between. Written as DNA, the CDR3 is TGTGCCGCAGGGGCACGGAACACTGAAGCTTTCTTT. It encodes CAAGARNTEAFF.

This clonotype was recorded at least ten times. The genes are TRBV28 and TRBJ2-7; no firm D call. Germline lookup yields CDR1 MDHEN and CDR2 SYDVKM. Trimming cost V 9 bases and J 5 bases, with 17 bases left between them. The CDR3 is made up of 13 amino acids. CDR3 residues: CASEPPGTHEQYF. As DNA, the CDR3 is TGTGCCAGTGAACCCCCCGGAACCCACGAGCAGTACTTC.

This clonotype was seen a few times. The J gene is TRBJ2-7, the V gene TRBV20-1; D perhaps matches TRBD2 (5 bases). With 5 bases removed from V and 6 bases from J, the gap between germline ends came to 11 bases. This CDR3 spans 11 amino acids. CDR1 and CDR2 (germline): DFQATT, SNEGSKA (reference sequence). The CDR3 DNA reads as TGCAGTGCTCTTCGACGGGGCGAGCAGTACTTC. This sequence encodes CSALRRGEQYF.

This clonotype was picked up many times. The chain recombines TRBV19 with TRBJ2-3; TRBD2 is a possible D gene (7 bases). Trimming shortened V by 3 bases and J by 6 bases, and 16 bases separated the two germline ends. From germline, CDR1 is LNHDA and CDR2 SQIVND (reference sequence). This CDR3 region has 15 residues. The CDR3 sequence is CASSIGGLPADTQYF. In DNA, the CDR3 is TGTGCCAGTAGTATCGGGGGGCTCCCGGCGGATACGCAGTATTTT.

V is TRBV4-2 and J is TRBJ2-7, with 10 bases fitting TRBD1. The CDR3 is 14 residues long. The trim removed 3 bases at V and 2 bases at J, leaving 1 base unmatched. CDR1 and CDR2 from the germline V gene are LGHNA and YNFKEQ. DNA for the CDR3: TGTGCCAGCAGCCACGGGACAGGGGCCTACGAGCAGTACTTC. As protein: CASSHGTGAYEQYF.